The rows below give T cell receptor beta chains drawn from one sample of a study of cytomegalovirus exposure and HLA in healthy donors. Using immunoSEQ multiplex PCR, the repertoire was profiled, and TCRdb retains in-frame clones only, with some absent. The sample contains under 150,000 clones, about two thirds of which appear only once. The sequenced sample consisted of PBMCs. The receptors were gathered from a man between 35 and 55 years old in good health and CMV-seronegative. CDR3s include the opening cysteine and the closing phenylalanine or tryptophan. Fields, in order: V gene, clone size, D gene, J gene, CDR3 DNA, CDR3 protein. A D gene is named only where the DNA matches it firmly. Expanded clones get a size class; other rows say once, few or many, or leave the size out.

>TRBV5-1|NA|TRBD2|TRBJ2-3
TGCGCCAGCAGCTTGGAAGGGACTAGTGGCACAGATACGCAGTATTTT
CASSLEGTSGTDTQYF
>TRBV6-5|NA|TRBD2|TRBJ2-5
TGTGCCAGGGTATGGAGCGGGAGGATCCCAGAGACCCAGTACTTC
CARVWSGRIPETQYF
>TRBV19|few|NA|TRBJ1-5
TGTGCCAGTACGGACATTTTCCCGAATCAGCCCCAGCATTTT
CASTDIFPNQPQHF
>TRBV5-1|NA|TRBD2|TRBJ2-7
TGCGCCAGCAGCTTGGGACTAGCGGGAGGAATTATCTACGAGCAGTACTTC
CASSLGLAGGIIYEQYF
>TRBV7-9|NA|TRBD2|TRBJ2-7
TGTGCCAGCAGCCTAGGCGGGGGGCCTCATGCCTACGAGCAGTACTTC
CASSLGGGPHAYEQYF
>TRBV7-3|NA|TRBD2|TRBJ2-1
TGTGCCAGCAGCTTAAGAGGGGGGAGACTAGCGGGGGTCGGGAATGAGCAGTTCTTC
CASSLRGGRLAGVGNEQFF
>TRBV15|NA|TRBD2|TRBJ2-3
TGTGCCACCAGCAGACCCCGAGCGGGGGCTAGCACAGATACGCAGTATTTT
CATSRPRAGASTDTQYF
>TRBV7-9|NA|NA|TRBJ2-1
TGTGCCAGCAGCTTAGCGTTGGGCCAGCCCTACAATGAGCAGTTCTTC
CASSLALGQPYNEQFF
>TRBV10-3|NA|TRBD1|TRBJ2-7
TGTGCCATCAGTGTCGAGGACAGGGTTGAGCAGTACTTC
CAISVEDRVEQYF
>TRBV6-5|few|NA|TRBJ2-1
TGTGCCAGCAGTTACTCGCGGGCTAGCGTTTATGAGCAGTTCTTC
CASSYSRASVYEQFF
>TRBV6-5|NA|NA|TRBJ2-2
TGTGCCAGCAGTTACTCGTTGGGCAAGCAGATGTTTTTT
CASSYSLGKQMFF
>TRBV9|NA|NA|TRBJ1-2
TGTGCCAGCAGCGTAGGGGGGACAAACTATGGCTACACCTTC
CASSVGGTNYGYTF
>TRBV27|once|TRBD2|TRBJ2-7
TGTGCCAGCAGTTTATTTGCGGGAGACTACGAGCAGTACTTC
CASSLFAGDYEQYF
>TRBV5-4|NA|NA|TRBJ1-3
TGTGCCAGCACTCTAGGGACATCCGGAAACACCATATATTTT
CASTLGTSGNTIYF
>TRBV6-1|NA|NA|TRBJ2-7
TGTGCCAGCAGTATGGGAGGTAGCGGAGCCTACGAGCAGTACTTC
CASSMGGSGAYEQYF
>TRBV19|few|NA|TRBJ1-6
TGTGCCAGCGGGACGGGGGAGGGTCGTTCACCCCTCCACTTT
CASGTGEGRSPLHF
>TRBV5-6|few|TRBD1|TRBJ2-7
TGTGCCAGCAGCCAGGGACAGGGGGCGCTTAGGGAGCAGTACTTC
CASSQGQGALREQYF
>TRBV6-5|NA|TRBD1|TRBJ2-7
TGTGCCAGCAGGACACAGGGGGCCACCCCCTACGAGCAGTACTTC
CASRTQGATPYEQYF
>TRBV19|NA|TRBD1|TRBJ1-2
TGTGCCAGTAGCATGGACAGGGGCGGCTACACCTTC
CASSMDRGGYTF
>TRBV7-9|NA|NA|TRBJ2-7
TGTTCCAGCAGCTTGCCCCCTTACGAGCAGTACTTC
CSSSLPPYEQYF
>TRBV19|NA|NA|TRBJ2-5
TGTGCCAGTAGTGGGGGGTACGGGGAGACCCAGTACTTC
CASSGGYGETQYF
>TRBV28|NA|NA|TRBJ1-2
TGTGCCAGCAAACAGACAGGTTATGGCTACACCTTC
CASKQTGYGYTF
>TRBV7-6|few|NA|TRBJ2-7
TGTGCCAGCAGCTTACTCGGAGGGAGCTACGAGCAGTACTTC
CASSLLGGSYEQYF
>TRBV6-1|NA|TRBD1|TRBJ1-5
TGTGCCAGCAGTACAGGGGGAGGACAGCCCCAGCATTTT
CASSTGGGQPQHF
>TRBV19|NA|TRBD2|TRBJ2-7
TGTGCCAGTAGCAAGACGACTAGCGGGTACGAGCAGTACTTC
CASSKTTSGYEQYF
>TRBV19|few|NA|TRBJ2-7
TGTGCCAGTAGTACGGGACATTACTACGAGCAGTACTTC
CASSTGHYYEQYF
>TRBV19|NA|TRBD1|TRBJ1-5
TGTGCCAGTTCATACGGGACAGGGGTAGTGTATCAGCCCCAGCATTTT
CASSYGTGVVYQPQHF
>TRBV5-1|NA|NA|TRBJ2-5
TGCGCCAGCAGCTTGGAAGCAGGGGGACTTTGGGCGACCCAGTACTTC
CASSLEAGGLWATQYF
>TRBV5-6|once|TRBD1|TRBJ1-2
TGTGCCAGCAGCCCCGGGACAGGGGCTAACTATGGCTACACCTTC
CASSPGTGANYGYTF
>TRBV6-5|NA|TRBD2|TRBJ2-7
TGTGCCAGCAGTTACGAGCGGCCCCGGGGGGGGTACGAGCAGTACTTC
CASSYERPRGGYEQYF
>TRBV7-8|NA|NA|TRBJ1-5
TGTGCCAGCAGCCCCCGGAGTGGAGGCACTAGCAATCAGCCCCAGCATTTT
CASSPRSGGTSNQPQHF
>TRBV15|NA|NA|TRBJ1-5
TGTGCCACCAGGGGTGGGAGGGAGAAAGTTCAGCCCCAGCATTTT
CATRGGREKVQPQHF
>TRBV7-9|few|NA|TRBJ2-5
TGTGCCAGCAGCCGACGACAGACACAAGAGACCCAGTACTTC
CASSRRQTQETQYF
>TRBV7-6|once|NA|TRBJ1-2
TGTGCCAGCAGCTTAGGGGGGGAAGGCTACACCTTC
CASSLGGEGYTF
>TRBV2|NA|TRBD2|TRBJ2-4
TGTGCCAGCAGACGATCCGGGGGGGAACCTCTAGCCAAAAACATTCAGTACTTC
CASRRSGGEPLAKNIQYF